These T cell receptor beta chains were read from a single sample in a study of cytomegalovirus exposure and HLA in healthy donors. Profiled with immunoSEQ multiplex PCR; TCRdb holds only in-frame clones, not every one. The table has under 150,000 clones, 82% seen once. Material for sequencing was PBMCs. These receptors originate from a woman aged 18 to 35 in good health and CMV-seronegative. Each CDR3 is given with its conserved first and last residue. D genes are given only for firm matches. The size of a clone is reported for some rows only, either as once, few or many, or as a class for expanded clones.

cdr3_nt cdr3_aa v_call d_call clone_size j_call
TGTGCCAGCAGCGTAGAGATTGGAAGCGGGGGAGTTACGCAGTATTTT CASSVEIGSGGVTQYF TRBV9 TRBD2 . TRBJ2-3
TGTGCCAGCAGCTCACAACCGGGACTAGCGGGGGCAGATACGCAGTATTTT CASSSQPGLAGADTQYF TRBV7-2 TRBD2 once TRBJ2-3
TGTGCCAGCAGCAACCCCTTGGGGGGCTACGAGCAGTACTTC CASSNPLGGYEQYF TRBV6-6 . . TRBJ2-7
TGTGCCAGCAGCAAAAGGAACACCTTGGGCGCCGCCAACGTCCTGACTTTC CASSKRNTLGAANVLTF TRBV21-1 . . TRBJ2-6
TGCGCCAGCAGCCAAGTCATAAAGAGGAAAGCAACTAATGAAAAACTGTTTTTT CASSQVIKRKATNEKLFF TRBV4-1 . . TRBJ1-4
TGTGCCAGCCTAGAAGCGGGGAACAGAAACTATGGCTACACCTTC CASLEAGNRNYGYTF TRBV4-2 . few TRBJ1-2
TGTGCCAGCAGATTCAGGGGCGAGACTGAAGCTTTCTTT CASRFRGETEAFF TRBV2 . few TRBJ1-1
TGCGCCAGCAGCCCAGGACAGGGTCCGCAGTACTTC CASSPGQGPQYF TRBV5-1 TRBD1 many TRBJ2-7
TGTGCCAGCAGCGTAGAAAAACGGGGACAGGGTGGAAACACCATATATTTT CASSVEKRGQGGNTIYF TRBV9 TRBD1 . TRBJ1-3
TGTGCCAGCAGCTCCAGGGCTGCGAATGAAAAACTGTTTTTT CASSSRAANEKLFF TRBV5-4 . few TRBJ1-4
TGTGCCAGCAGCTGGGGACAGGGAAACACTGAAGCTTTCTTT CASSWGQGNTEAFF TRBV5-6 TRBD1 few TRBJ1-1
TGTGCCAGCAGCGTATCCAGCGGGGGGGATGAGCAGTTCTTC CASSVSSGGDEQFF TRBV9 TRBD2 . TRBJ2-1
TGTGCCAGCAGTTTGGCCTACGGGGGGCACCTCCACTTT CASSLAYGGHLHF TRBV27 . once TRBJ1-6
TGCGCCAGCAGTTCGGGACTCATAAAAGAGACCCAGTACTTC CASSSGLIKETQYF TRBV5-1 . . TRBJ2-5
TGTGCCAGCAGCCAAGTCAGGGGGAGGAACACTGAAGCTTTCTTT CASSQVRGRNTEAFF TRBV14 TRBD1 . TRBJ1-1
TGTGCCAGCAGTCCCCAGGGGGACAGGGAGGTGGGCTACACCTTC CASSPQGDREVGYTF TRBV7-2 TRBD1 . TRBJ1-2
TGTGCCAGCAGTCAGGGGGCGCCCCGGGAGACCCAGTACTTC CASSQGAPRETQYF TRBV28 TRBD1 . TRBJ2-5
TGTGCCAGCACCACCGAGACCGGGACATACAATCAGCCCCAGCATTTT CASTTETGTYNQPQHF TRBV28 . . TRBJ1-5
TGTGCCAGCAGCTTCGCGCTTATAGAGGGCGGGGAGCTGTTTTTT CASSFALIEGGELFF TRBV11-2 . . TRBJ2-2
TGTGCCAGCAGAGCTGTGAACACTGAAGCTTTCTTT CASRAVNTEAFF TRBV6-1 . . TRBJ1-1
TGTGCCAGCAGCTTATGGAAAGGGAGGAACACTGAAGCTTTCTTT CASSLWKGRNTEAFF TRBV11-2 . . TRBJ1-1
TGTGCCTGGAAGGTAGGGGTTCGTGGCTACACCTTC CAWKVGVRGYTF TRBV30 . . TRBJ1-2
TGTGCCAGCAGCGGACAGGGAACGGCCTACGAGCAGTACTTC CASSGQGTAYEQYF TRBV2 TRBD1 once TRBJ2-7
TGTGCCAGCAGACCACAGACCCGACAGGGCGGGAACTATGGCTACACCTTC CASRPQTRQGGNYGYTF TRBV7-2 TRBD1 . TRBJ1-2
TGTGCCACCAGCAGAGATCCTCCTAGCGGAGGCGTCACAGATACGCAGTATTTT CATSRDPPSGGVTDTQYF TRBV15 TRBD2 once TRBJ2-3
TGTGCCAGCAGCCAAGGTCCCGGGGTGTCTTACTACAATGAGCAGTTCTTC CASSQGPGVSYYNEQFF TRBV14 . . TRBJ2-1
TGTGCCACCAGCTTGAGCGGCGCGGACAATCAGCCCCAGCATTTT CATSLSGADNQPQHF TRBV15 . . TRBJ1-5
TGTGCCAGCAGAGGGATACAAGGTCTAGCGGGTAGCACAGATACGCAGTATTTT CASRGIQGLAGSTDTQYF TRBV28 TRBD2 . TRBJ2-3
TGTGCCAGTAGTATATCGGAGAGGCAGAACACTGAAGCTTTCTTT CASSISERQNTEAFF TRBV19 . . TRBJ1-1
TGTGCCTGGAGTGCCGGGACTACCCTCCACTTT CAWSAGTTLHF TRBV30 . . TRBJ1-6
TGTGCCAGCAGCTACGGGACAGGGGATTCACCCCTCCACTTT CASSYGTGDSPLHF TRBV11-2 TRBD1 once TRBJ1-6
TGTGCCAGCACCTCCGGGACAGGGGTCAATGAGCAGTTCTTC CASTSGTGVNEQFF TRBV2 TRBD1 . TRBJ2-1
TGTGCCACCAGCAGAGGCCCCCCCGTAGCAGCAGAAGCTTTCTTT CATSRGPPVAAEAFF TRBV15 . . TRBJ1-1
TGCGCCAGCAGTCCCCAGGAATGGTACACTGAGGCTTTCTTT CASSPQEWYTEAFF TRBV6-5 . . TRBJ1-1
TGTGCCAGCAGTTTTCAAGCGGGGGGCGCGCGGTACTTC CASSFQAGGARYF TRBV27 TRBD2 few TRBJ2-4
TGTGCCAGCAGCCCCCGCCAAGGGGCGCTTGGCTACACCTTC CASSPRQGALGYTF TRBV7-2 . . TRBJ1-2
TGCGCCAGCAGCCAACCTCCAGGGAAGGGAGCGGGGGCCCGGAGCTCCTACAATGAGCAGTTCTTC CASSQPPGKGAGARSSYNEQFF TRBV4-1 TRBD2 . TRBJ2-1
TGCAGCGTTCGACTAGCGGGAGTTAATGAGCAGTTCTTC CSVRLAGVNEQFF TRBV29-1 TRBD2 . TRBJ2-1
TGTGCCTGGGACAGGGCGATCTATGGCTACACCTTC CAWDRAIYGYTF TRBV30 TRBD1 . TRBJ1-2
TGCGCCAGCAGTTTAGCAGTGTTAACCTACGAGCAGTACTTC CASSLAVLTYEQYF TRBV28 . . TRBJ2-7
TGCGCCAGCAGCTTGGAGGCAGGGGCCGAAGCTTTCTTT CASSLEAGAEAFF TRBV5-1 . . TRBJ1-1
TGTGCCAGCAGCCCAGGGGGCACGGGAGAGCAGTTCTTC CASSPGGTGEQFF TRBV14 TRBD1 . TRBJ2-1
TGCGCCAGCAGCTTGGGGTCAGGGACTGGAAACACCATATATTTT CASSLGSGTGNTIYF TRBV5-1 . . TRBJ1-3
TGTGCCAGCAGTGAAGGGGGAGGACCGGGCTACACCTTC CASSEGGGPGYTF TRBV6-1 . . TRBJ1-2
TGTGCCAGTAGTAAGGCGGGAGGGCCTCTCGAGCAGTACTTC CASSKAGGPLEQYF TRBV19 TRBD2 . TRBJ2-7
TGTGCCAGCAGCTTCCGGGGGGGCGAGGCTGAAGCTTTCTTT CASSFRGGEAEAFF TRBV11-2 . . TRBJ1-1
TGTGCCAGCATGCGACTAGCGGGTTCCTACGAGCAGTACTTC CASMRLAGSYEQYF TRBV27 TRBD2 once TRBJ2-7
TGTGCCAGCAGTGATGCCCGGACTAGCGGGGATTGGGCCCAGTACTTC CASSDARTSGDWAQYF TRBV6-1 TRBD2 . TRBJ2-5
TGTGCCAGCGCGGTTTCAAGCTCCTATAATTCACCCCTCCACTTT CASAVSSSYNSPLHF TRBV6-6 . . TRBJ1-6
TGTGCCAGCAGCTTTGAGGGCGGGCAGCCCCAGCATTTT CASSFEGGQPQHF TRBV7-9 . . TRBJ1-5
TGTGCCAGCAGCTTAGTAGGGGTGGACTATGGCTACACCTTC CASSLVGVDYGYTF TRBV11-3 . . TRBJ1-2
TGTGCCAGCAGCCTCGGACTAGCGGGGGGGAATACGCAGTATTTT CASSLGLAGGNTQYF TRBV7-8 TRBD2 . TRBJ2-3
TGTGCCAGCAGTAGCAGGGGGCGGGGGACTGAAGCTTTCTTT CASSSRGRGTEAFF TRBV2 TRBD1 . TRBJ1-1
TGTGCCAGCAGCCGAGGCGGTGAGCAGTTCTTC CASSRGGEQFF TRBV7-9 . . TRBJ2-1
TGTGCCAGCAGAAATCGACAGGGGGCCTATAATTCACCCCTCCACTTT CASRNRQGAYNSPLHF TRBV27 TRBD1 once TRBJ1-6
TGTGCCAGCAGCTACCTACCGGACAGGCAGAACTATGGCTACACCTTC CASSYLPDRQNYGYTF TRBV5-8 TRBD1 . TRBJ1-2
TGTGCCAGCAATCTTGGCGGCGATCAGCCCCAGCATTTT CASNLGGDQPQHF TRBV2 . . TRBJ1-5
TGTGCCAGCAGTCATAGGGAGGGTTGGGGAGATACGCAGTATTTT CASSHREGWGDTQYF TRBV6-5 TRBD2 . TRBJ2-3